This T cell receptor (beta chain) was documented in a study of blood T cells in healthy people across ages. Points from the study as a whole: Naive T cell percentage strongly correlated with TCR beta diversity. Compared with aged donors, long-lived donors showed fewer expanded clones, suggesting selection. With age, beta diversity per million T cells declined roughly linearly, significantly by approximately 40.

Germline loops: CDR1 MNHEY, CDR2 SMNVEV (reference sequence). The CDR3 has 13 residues. V gave up 7 bases and J gave up 0 bases, with 10 bases separating them. In regard to this clonotype: The target antigen is unknown.

Together with a sample-barcoded 5' primer, a J-beta primer mix was included in a second PCR lasting about 6 to 11 cycles. TCRdb re-analysed the 5' RACE reads in MiXCR, keeping a single row per CDR3 protein. The data hold about 1 million distinct CDR3 sequences, with more than 40% observed a single time. The sequenced sample consisted of blood. This chain uses TRBV27 with TRBJ2-7; TRBD2 is a possible D gene (5 bases). The source of this sequence is a woman aged 55-69 years in good health. CDR3 amino acids: CASKTGFSYEQYF. The CDR3 coding sequence is TGTGCCAGCAAGACGGGATTCTCCTACGAGCAGTACTTC.